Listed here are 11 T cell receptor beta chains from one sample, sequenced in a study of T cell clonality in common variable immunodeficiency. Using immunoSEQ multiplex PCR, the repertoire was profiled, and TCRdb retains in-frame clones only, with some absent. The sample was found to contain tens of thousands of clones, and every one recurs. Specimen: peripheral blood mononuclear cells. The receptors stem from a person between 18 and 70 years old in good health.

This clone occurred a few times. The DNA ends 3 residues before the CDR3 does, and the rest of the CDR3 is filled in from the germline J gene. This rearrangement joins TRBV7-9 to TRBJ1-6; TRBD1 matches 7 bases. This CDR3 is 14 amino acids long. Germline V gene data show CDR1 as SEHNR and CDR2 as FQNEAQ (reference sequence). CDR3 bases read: TGTGCCAGCAGCTTTGGACAGGAGAAAGCCCCC. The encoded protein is CASSFGQEKAP. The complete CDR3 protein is CASSFGQEKAPLHF.

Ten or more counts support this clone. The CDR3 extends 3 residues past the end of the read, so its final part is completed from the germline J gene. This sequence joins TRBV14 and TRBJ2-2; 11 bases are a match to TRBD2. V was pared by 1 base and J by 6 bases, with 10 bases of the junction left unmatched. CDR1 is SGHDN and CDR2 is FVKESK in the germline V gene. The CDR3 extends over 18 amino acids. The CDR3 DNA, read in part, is TGTGCCAGCAGCCAAGGGGTTCCTAGCGGGAGGAGGTCCGGGGAG. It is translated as CASSQGVPSGRRSGE. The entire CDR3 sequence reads CASSQGVPSGRRSGELFF.

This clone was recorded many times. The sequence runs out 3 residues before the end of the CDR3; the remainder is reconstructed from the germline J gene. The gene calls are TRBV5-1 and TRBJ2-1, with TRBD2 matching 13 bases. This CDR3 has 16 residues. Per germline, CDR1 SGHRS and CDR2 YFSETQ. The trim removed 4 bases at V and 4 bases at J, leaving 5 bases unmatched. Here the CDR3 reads CASSPPLAGGYNEQFF. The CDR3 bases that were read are TGCGCCAGCAGCCCCCCACTAGCGGGAGGGTACAATGAG.

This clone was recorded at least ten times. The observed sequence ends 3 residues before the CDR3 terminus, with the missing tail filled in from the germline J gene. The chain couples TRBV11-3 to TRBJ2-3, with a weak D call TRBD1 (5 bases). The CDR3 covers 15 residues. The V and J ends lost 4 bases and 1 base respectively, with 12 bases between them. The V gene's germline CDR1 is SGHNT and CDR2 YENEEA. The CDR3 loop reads CASSSQGEGTDTQYF. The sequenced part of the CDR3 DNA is TGTGCCAGCAGCTCCCAGGGCGAGGGCACAGATACG.

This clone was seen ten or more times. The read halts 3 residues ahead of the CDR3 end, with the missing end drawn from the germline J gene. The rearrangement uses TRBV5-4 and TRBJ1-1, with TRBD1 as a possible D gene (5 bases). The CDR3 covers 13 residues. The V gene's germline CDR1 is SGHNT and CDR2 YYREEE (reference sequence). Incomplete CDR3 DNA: TGTGCCAGCAGATCTCAGTGGGGCCTGGGA. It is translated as CASRSQWGLG. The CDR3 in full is CASRSQWGLGAFF. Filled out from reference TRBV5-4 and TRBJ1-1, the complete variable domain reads ETGVTQSPTHLIKTRGQQVTLRCSSQSGHNTVSWYQQALGQGPQFIFQYYREEENGRGNFPPRFSGLQFPNYSSELNVNALELDDSALYLCASRSQWGLGAFFGQGTRLTVV.

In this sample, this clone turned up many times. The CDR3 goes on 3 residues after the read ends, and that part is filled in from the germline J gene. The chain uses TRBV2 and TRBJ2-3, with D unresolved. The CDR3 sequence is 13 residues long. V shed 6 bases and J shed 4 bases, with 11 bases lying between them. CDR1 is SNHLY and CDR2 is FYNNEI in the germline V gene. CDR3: CASRGGVPDTQYF. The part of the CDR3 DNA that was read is TGTGCCAGCAGAGGCGGAGTTCCAGATACG.

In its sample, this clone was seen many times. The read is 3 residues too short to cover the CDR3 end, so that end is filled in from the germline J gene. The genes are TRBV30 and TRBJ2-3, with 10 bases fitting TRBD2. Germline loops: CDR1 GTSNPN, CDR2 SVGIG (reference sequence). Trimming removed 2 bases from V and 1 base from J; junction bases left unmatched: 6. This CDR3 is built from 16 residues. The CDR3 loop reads CAWSSPLAGGTDTQYF. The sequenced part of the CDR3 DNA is TGTGCCTGGAGTTCACCTCTAGCGGGAGGCACAGATACG.

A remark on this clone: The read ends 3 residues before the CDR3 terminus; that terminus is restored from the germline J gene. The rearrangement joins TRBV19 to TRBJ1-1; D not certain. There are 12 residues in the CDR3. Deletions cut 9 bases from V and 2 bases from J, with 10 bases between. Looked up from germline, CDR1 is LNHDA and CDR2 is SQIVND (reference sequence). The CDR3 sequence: CASGEANTEAFF. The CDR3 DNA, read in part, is TGTGCCAGCGGGGAGGCAAACACTGAA.

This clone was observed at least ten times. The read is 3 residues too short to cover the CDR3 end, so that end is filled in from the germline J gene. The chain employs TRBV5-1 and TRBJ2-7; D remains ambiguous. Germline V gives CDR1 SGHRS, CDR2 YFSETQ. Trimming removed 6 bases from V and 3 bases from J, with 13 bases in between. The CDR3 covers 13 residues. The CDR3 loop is CASTHQDNYEQYF. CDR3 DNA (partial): TGCGCCAGCACCCACCAGGATAACTACGAG.

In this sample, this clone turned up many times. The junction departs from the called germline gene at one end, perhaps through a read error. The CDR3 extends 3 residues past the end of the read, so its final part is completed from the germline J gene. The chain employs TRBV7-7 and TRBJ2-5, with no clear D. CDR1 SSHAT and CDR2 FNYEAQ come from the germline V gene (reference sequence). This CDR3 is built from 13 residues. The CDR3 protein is CASSYREKETQYF. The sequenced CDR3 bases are TGTGCTAGCAGCTACAGAGAAAAGGAGACC.

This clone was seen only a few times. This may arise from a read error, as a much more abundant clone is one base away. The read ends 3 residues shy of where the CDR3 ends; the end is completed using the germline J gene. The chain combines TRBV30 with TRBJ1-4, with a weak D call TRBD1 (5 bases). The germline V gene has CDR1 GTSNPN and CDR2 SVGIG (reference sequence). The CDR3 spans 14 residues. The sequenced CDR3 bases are TGTGCCTGGAGGAGGGTCTCTGGGGCCAACGTA. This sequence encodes CAWRRVSGANV. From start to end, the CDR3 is CAWRRVSGANVLFF.